These 24 T cell receptor beta chains originate from one sample sequenced in a study of cytomegalovirus exposure and HLA in healthy donors. Repertoires were generated with immunoSEQ multiplex PCR, while TCRdb's copy carries only in-frame clones and drops some. The sample has under 300,000 clones, roughly 85% seen once. Sequencing was carried out using PBMCs. The receptor source for this set is a woman under 30 in good health and CMV-seronegative.

This sequence joins TRBV5-1 and TRBJ1-2, with D perhaps TRBD1 (6 bases). Germline V gene lookup returns CDR1 SGHRS and CDR2 YFSETQ. Trimming took 1 base from V and 7 from J, leaving 14 bases between them. This CDR3 has 14 amino acids. The CDR3 reads CASSLSNTGIGYTF. The CDR3, as DNA: TGCGCCAGCAGCTTGTCTAATACAGGGATTGGCTACACCTTC.

J is TRBJ1-6 and V is TRBV7-2; the D is unclear. Germline values: CDR1 SGHTA, CDR2 FQGNSA. The length of the CDR3 is 14 residues. V was clipped by 7 bases and J by 9 bases, with 16 bases between them. The CDR3 region is CASNFPGLPSPLHF. Here the CDR3 DNA reads TGTGCCAGCAACTTCCCGGGTCTTCCTTCACCCCTCCACTTT.

The chain employs TRBV13 and TRBJ2-5; no firm D call. Trimming shortened V by 4 bases and J by 2 bases, and 14 bases separated the two germline ends. The germline V gene has CDR1 PRHDT and CDR2 FYEKMQ (reference sequence). This CDR3 is built from 15 residues. The DNA for the CDR3 is TGTGCCAGCAGCTCCCTGTCCCAGTTTCAAGAGACCCAGTACTTC. The encoded protein is CASSSLSQFQETQYF. The whole variable domain, filled in from reference TRBV13 and TRBJ2-5, reads AAGVIQSPRHLIKEKRETATLKCYPIPRHDTVYWYQQGPGQDPQFLISFYEKMQSDKGSIPDRFSAQQFSDYHSELNMSSLELGDSALYFCASSSLSQFQETQYFGPGTRLLVL.

The J gene is TRBJ2-7, the V gene TRBV6-5; a weak D match, TRBD2 (5 bases). In germline, CDR1 is MNHEY, CDR2 SVGAGI. CDR3 size: 14 residues. Between the trimmed V and J ends, which lost 4 bases and 1 base, there was a span of 11 bases. The CDR3 DNA reads as TGTGCCAGCAGTTTCCGGACTCGATCCTACGAGCAGTACTTC. It codes for CASSFRTRSYEQYF.

The genes are TRBV5-1 and TRBJ2-3; 7 bases align to TRBD1. The CDR3 extends over 17 amino acids. Germline values: CDR1 SGHRS, CDR2 YFSETQ. The V segment lost 3 bases and the J segment 0 bases; nucleotides outside the gene matches: 10. The CDR3 loop reads CASSSGQHISSTDTQYF. The DNA of the CDR3 is TGCGCCAGCAGCTCGGGACAGCATATTTCTAGCACAGATACGCAGTATTTT.

The chain links TRBV6-6 to TRBJ1-1; 8 nucleotides match TRBD1. The CDR3 loop spans 14 amino acids. In germline, CDR1 is MNHNY, CDR2 SVGAGI (reference sequence). The junction had 4 bases not matched to a gene; V was cut back by 6 bases and J by 1 base. The CDR3 sequence: CASRAGQGNTEAFF. DNA for the CDR3: TGTGCCAGCAGGGCAGGACAGGGGAACACTGAAGCTTTCTTT.

The J gene is TRBJ2-3, the V gene TRBV5-1; 8 bases line up with TRBD1. The CDR3 contains 18 residues. Germline V lookup: CDR1 SGHRS, CDR2 YFSETQ. The junction had 9 bases not matched to a gene; V was cut back by 0 bases and J by 0 bases. The CDR3 sequence: CASSLAWDRRSSTDTQYF. CDR3 DNA: TGCGCCAGCAGCTTGGCCTGGGACAGGCGTTCTAGCACAGATACGCAGTATTTT. Using reference TRBV5-1 and TRBJ2-3 for the parts outside the CDR3, the full variable domain is KAGVTQTPRYLIKTRGQQVTLSCSPISGHRSVSWYQQTPGQGLQFLFEYFSETQRNKGNFPGRFSGRQFSNSRSEMNVSTLELGDSALYLCASSLAWDRRSSTDTQYFGPGTRLTVL.

The chain employs TRBV5-4 and TRBJ1-2; a weak D match, TRBD1 (5 bases). Germline values: CDR1 SGHNT, CDR2 YYREEE (reference sequence). The V end was cut by 4 bases, the J end by 4 bases, with 14 bases between. The CDR3 length is 14 residues. The CDR3 is CASSLNQGFYGYTF. The CDR3 region has the DNA TGTGCCAGCAGCCTAAACCAGGGATTCTATGGCTACACCTTC.

The gene calls are TRBV27 and TRBJ1-5, with a weak D call TRBD1 (5 bases). Trimming took 7 bases from V and 6 from J, leaving 10 bases between them. The germline gives CDR1 MNHEY, CDR2 SMNVEV (reference sequence). The CDR3 is made up of 12 amino acids. The chain's CDR3 is CASTTGVQPQHF. The CDR3 region has the DNA TGTGCCAGCACCACGGGGGTTCAGCCCCAGCATTTT.

The chain has TRBV14 and TRBJ2-1, with D perhaps TRBD2 (5 bases). The CDR3 is 18 residues long. Deletions cut 1 base from V and 0 bases from J, with 16 bases between. Looked up from germline, CDR1 is SGHDN and CDR2 is FVKESK. CDR3 DNA sequence: TGTGCCAGCAGCCAAGCTCGTGGGAGTAGAAGCTCCTACAATGAGCAGTTCTTC. Its translation is CASSQARGSRSSYNEQFF.

The V call is TRBV10-3, the J call TRBJ2-7; 8 positions match TRBD2. The CDR3 totals 13 residues. CDR1 is ENHRY, CDR2 SYGVKD, per germline. V trimming: 7 bases; J trimming: 5 bases; junction bases outside the gene matches: 7. The DNA for the CDR3 is TGTGCCATCACACGGGAGGGGAGCAACGAGCAGTACTTC. Amino acids: CAITREGSNEQYF.

The chain joins TRBV30 to TRBJ1-2, with TRBD1 matching 8 bases. Per the germline V gene, CDR1 is GTSNPN and CDR2 is SVGIG (reference sequence). Losses at the gene ends were 1 base for V and 8 bases for J; bases not matched to a gene: 18. The CDR3 has 17 amino acids. CDR3 nucleotides: TGTGCCTGGAGTGGTAACTACCGGGACAGGCGACAGGAGGGCTACACCTTC. This codes for CAWSGNYRDRRQEGYTF.

The V gene is TRBV18, the J gene TRBJ2-5; no clear D gene. The CDR3 spans 14 residues. CDR1 and CDR2 (germline): KGHSH, LQKENI. Trimming pared 0 bases from V and 1 base from J, leaving 6 bases between. The CDR3 loop reads CASSPPAVQETQYF. DNA for the CDR3: TGTGCCAGCTCACCACCGGCGGTCCAAGAGACCCAGTACTTC.

This clone was detected a few times. The rearrangement joins TRBV27 to TRBJ1-1; D gene unclear. V was shortened by 4 bases and J by 1 base, with 10 bases between the two germline ends. This CDR3 has 14 amino acids. The germline gives CDR1 MNHEY, CDR2 SMNVEV (reference sequence). Here the CDR3 reads CASSYGGTNTEAFF. The CDR3, as DNA: TGTGCCAGCAGTTATGGCGGAACGAACACTGAAGCTTTCTTT.

V usage is TRBV5-1 and J usage is TRBJ1-3; 7 nucleotides match TRBD1. The CDR3 consists of 14 residues. The V gene's germline CDR1 is SGHRS and CDR2 YFSETQ. Germline trimming cut 5 bases from V and 7 bases from J; bases unmatched to any gene: 9. The CDR3 region is CASSPTGAGNTIYF. For the CDR3, the DNA is TGCGCCAGCAGTCCTACAGGGGCCGGCAACACCATATATTTT.

This chain joins TRBV5-1 and TRBJ2-5; possible D gene TRBD1, 6 bases. The ends were cut back, 4 bases at V and 5 bases at J, with 15 bases in the middle. Germline loops: CDR1 SGHRS, CDR2 YFSETQ. This CDR3 region has 14 residues. The CDR3 nucleotides read TGCGCCAGCAGCAAGGGACACCTTGGGGAGACCCAGTACTTC. Translating it yields CASSKGHLGETQYF. Drawing the rest from reference TRBV5-1 and TRBJ2-5, the complete variable domain is KAGVTQTPRYLIKTRGQQVTLSCSPISGHRSVSWYQQTPGQGLQFLFEYFSETQRNKGNFPGRFSGRQFSNSRSEMNVSTLELGDSALYLCASSKGHLGETQYFGPGTRLLVL.

Here the CDR3 reads CASRERTGWGYEQYF. CDR3 DNA: TGTGCCAGCAGGGAGAGGACAGGGTGGGGGTACGAGCAGTACTTC. The J gene is TRBJ2-7, the V gene TRBV28; 8 bases agree with TRBD1. There are 15 residues in the CDR3. Losses at the gene ends were 6 bases for V and 4 bases for J; bases not matched to a gene: 11. Per germline, CDR1 MDHEN and CDR2 SYDVKM.

The J gene is TRBJ2-7, the V gene TRBV27, with 14 bases matching TRBD2. V gave up 5 bases and J gave up 6 bases; unmatched junction bases: 12. The CDR3 length is 17 residues. CDR1 MNHEY and CDR2 SMNVEV come from the germline V gene (reference sequence). The CDR3 bases are TGTGCCAGCAGTAAGCGACTAGCGGGAGGGCCGGAACGCGAGCAGTACTTC. It encodes CASSKRLAGGPEREQYF.

CDR3 bases: TGTGCCAGCAGTTACTCGGTGGAGCCGGATCAGCCCCAGCATTTT. Encoded protein: CASSYSVEPDQPQHF. The rearrangement links TRBV6-5 to TRBJ1-5; no definite D call. Trimming pared 0 bases from V and 5 bases from J, leaving 11 bases between. This CDR3 is 15 amino acids long. Germline CDR1 reads MNHEY; CDR2 reads SVGAGI.

The chain joins TRBV9 to TRBJ2-5; a possible D gene is TRBD1 (6 bases). This CDR3 has 15 amino acids. The germline V and J ends were trimmed by 4 bases and 1 base, with 14 bases remaining between them. CDR1 SGDLS and CDR2 YYNGEE come from the germline V gene. CDR3 residues: CASSPNQGFQETQYF. The CDR3 bases are TGTGCCAGCAGCCCTAATCAGGGGTTCCAAGAGACCCAGTACTTC.

This clone was counted once. The chain couples TRBV28 to TRBJ2-7; D not resolved. The CDR3 sequence is 12 residues long. V was trimmed by 5 bases and J by 4 bases, leaving 9 bases between them. The V gene's germline CDR1 is MDHEN and CDR2 SYDVKM. The CDR3 sequence is CASSPTEYEQYF. CDR3 nucleotides: TGTGCCAGCAGTCCTACTGAGTACGAGCAGTACTTC.

The chain couples TRBV7-9 to TRBJ2-5; tentatively, D is TRBD2 (6 bases). CDR1 and CDR2 (germline): SEHNR, FQNEAQ (reference sequence). Trimming pared 2 bases from V and 5 bases from J, leaving 15 bases between. The CDR3 runs 15 residues. For the CDR3, the DNA is TGTGCCAGCAGCTTATGGCTCAGCCGGGAGGAGACCCAGTACTTC. It translates to CASSLWLSREETQYF.

This clone has more than one count but fewer than ten. V gene TRBV7-9 combines with J gene TRBJ1-4; 7 nucleotides match TRBD1. V trimming: 5 bases; J trimming: 0 bases; junction bases outside the gene matches: 6. Germline-derived CDR1 and CDR2 are SEHNR and FQNEAQ (reference sequence). The CDR3 totals 16 residues. The DNA for the CDR3 is TGTGCCAGCAGCCCGGGACAGCTTGCAACTAATGAAAAACTGTTTTTT. Translated: CASSPGQLATNEKLFF. Based on the CDR3 plus reference TRBV7-9 and TRBJ1-4, the full variable domain is DTGVSQNPRHKITKRGQNVTFRCDPISEHNRLYWYRQTLGQGPEFLTYFQNEAQLEKSRLLSDRFSAERPKGSFSTLEIQRTEQGDSAMYLCASSPGQLATNEKLFFGSGTQLSVL.

V and J are TRBV5-5 and TRBJ1-1; D is unclear. This CDR3 has 13 residues. Looked up from germline, CDR1 is SGHKS and CDR2 is YYEKEE (reference sequence). The ends were cut back, 7 bases at V and 2 bases at J, with 12 bases in the middle. The CDR3 loop reads CASWETGNTEAFF. The CDR3 DNA is TGTGCCAGCTGGGAGACTGGTAACACTGAAGCTTTCTTT.